What follows describes a single T cell receptor beta chain. What it binds is not known. The data belong to a study of T cells in Graves' hyperthyroidism and ophthalmopathy. The CDR3 loop spans 14 amino acids. Germline CDR1 is WNHNN and CDR2 is SYGVQD (reference sequence). Germline trimming cut 3 bases from V and 11 bases from J; bases unmatched to any gene: 7. RNA transcripts gave rise to amplified TCR beta CDR3 regions. The HTBI primer set was used in a first-round RT-PCR of the TCR CDR3. TCRdb recomputed calls from the multiplex PCR reads with MiXCR, one row per CDR3 protein. The profile shows hundreds of thousands of distinct CDR3 sequences, approximately 14% of them singletons. Study-wide points: Through a model of 13 V-J features, ophthalmopathy was separated from stable hyperthyroidism.

For ophthalmopathy patients, the Clinical Activity Score was at least 3 and the NOSPECS grade at least 4; duration was under 3 months. Together with thyroid ultrasound, orbital computed tomography, serum thyroxine and TRAb, clinical symptoms were used for diagnoses. PBMCs were collected from a 10 ml volume of fresh peripheral blood. Source material: blood. The origin of this receptor is a woman aged 60-75 years with Graves' ophthalmopathy. The chain joins TRBV10-1 to TRBJ2-1; 10 nucleotides align to TRBD2. This CDR3 reads CASSESGRGVKQFF. In DNA form, the CDR3 reads TGCGCCAGCAGTGAAAGCGGGAGGGGGGTTAAGCAGTTCTTC.